This is a list of T cell receptor beta chains from one sample in a study of siplizumab effects on memory and regulatory T cells. The method was immunoSEQ multiplex PCR; TCRdb's version includes in-frame clones alone and lacks a portion of them. The sample lists approximately 97,000 clones, 92% occurring once. Input material: CD4+ T cells sorted from blood. These receptors all stem from a human donor in good health. The CDR3 runs from the conserved cysteine through the conserved F or W. The D gene is left open where the match is weak. Size values are once, few and many counts, or a class for expanded clones, and some rows have none.

j_call | v_call | clone_size | d_call | cdr3_aa | cdr3_nt
TRBJ2-1 | TRBV19 | - | TRBD2 | CASSPTSGSKNEQFF | TGTGCCAGTAGTCCCACTAGCGGGAGTAAAAATGAGCAGTTCTTC
TRBJ2-2 | TRBV19 | - | - | CASSGVYDSRGTGELFF | TGTGCCAGTAGTGGAGTCTACGACAGCCGGGGCACCGGGGAGCTGTTTTTT
TRBJ2-1 | TRBV12-5 | - | - | CASGLALGQSYNEQFF | TGTGCTAGTGGTTTGGCCCTGGGACAAAGCTACAATGAGCAGTTCTTC
TRBJ1-2 | TRBV6-6 | - | - | CASCPDRYGYTF | TGTGCCAGCTGCCCTGACCGCTATGGCTACACCTTC
TRBJ2-2 | TRBV5-1 | - | - | CASSLVRDANTGELFF | TGCGCCAGCAGCTTGGTGCGGGACGCGAACACCGGGGAGCTGTTTTTT
TRBJ2-5 | TRBV20-1 | - | - | CSARDLGTQYF | TGCAGTGCTAGAGATTTGGGGACCCAGTACTTC
TRBJ1-6 | TRBV7-8 | - | TRBD1 | CASSVPGQGLVNSPLHF | TGTGCCAGCAGCGTACCGGGACAGGGGCTGGTGAATTCACCCCTCCACTTT
TRBJ1-5 | TRBV10-3 | - | - | CAISVGEVQPQHF | TGTGCCATCAGTGTGGGAGAAGTTCAGCCCCAGCATTTT
TRBJ2-3 | TRBV28 | - | - | CASSLRNPGTQYF | TGTGCCAGCAGTTTACGTAACCCTGGGACGCAGTATTTT
TRBJ1-1 | TRBV9 | once | - | CASSGGTGNTEAFF | TGTGCCAGCAGCGGTGGGACGGGGAACACTGAAGCTTTCTTT
TRBJ1-2 | TRBV28 | - | TRBD1 | CASSWQGEGGYTF | TGTGCCAGCAGTTGGCAGGGGGAGGGTGGCTACACCTTC
TRBJ1-5 | TRBV11-2 | - | - | CASSVWRNQPQHF | TGTGCCAGCAGCGTCTGGAGGAATCAGCCCCAGCATTTT
TRBJ2-7 | TRBV29-1 | - | - | CSVVSDREALGNYEQYF | TGCAGCGTTGTCTCTGACAGGGAGGCTCTCGGCAACTACGAGCAGTACTTC
TRBJ1-2 | TRBV27 | - | - | CASSLDAGQDVAYGYTF | TGTGCCAGCAGTTTAGATGCGGGACAAGACGTCGCCTATGGCTACACCTTC
TRBJ2-1 | TRBV7-2 | - | - | CASSSYGDEQFF | TGTGCCAGCAGCTCATACGGGGATGAGCAGTTCTTC
TRBJ2-7 | TRBV6-1 | - | - | CASGAFSYEQYF | TGTGCCAGCGGGGCCTTCTCCTACGAGCAGTACTTC
TRBJ2-2 | TRBV19 | - | - | CAASSMGGRGVGELFF | TGTGCCGCCAGTAGTATGGGGGGGCGAGGTGTCGGGGAGCTGTTTTTT
TRBJ2-7 | TRBV6-1 | few | TRBD2 | CASRQRESYEQYF | TGTGCCAGCAGACAGCGGGAGTCCTACGAGCAGTACTTC
TRBJ2-1 | TRBV14 | - | TRBD2 | CASSQGGGLGANEQFF | TGTGCCAGCAGCCAAGGTGGGGGACTAGGGGCCAATGAGCAGTTCTTC
TRBJ1-4 | TRBV4-2 | - | - | CASSQEGFGEKLFF | TGTGCCAGCAGCCAGGAAGGGTTCGGGGAAAAACTGTTTTTT
TRBJ2-3 | TRBV30 | - | TRBD2 | CAWSSGRAVTDTQYF | TGTGCCTGGAGTAGCGGGAGGGCGGTGACAGATACGCAGTATTTT
TRBJ2-7 | TRBV28 | - | - | CASRTNYEQYF | TGTGCCAGCAGGACCAACTACGAGCAGTACTTC
TRBJ1-5 | TRBV28 | - | TRBD1 | CASTEDRSSNQPQHF | TGTGCCAGCACTGAGGACAGGTCTAGCAATCAGCCCCAGCATTTT
TRBJ2-7 | TRBV20-1 | - | - | CSASGRYEQYF | TGCAGTGCTAGCGGGCGCTACGAGCAGTACTTC
TRBJ2-3 | TRBV27 | - | - | CASTKGGGPTDTQYF | TGTGCCAGCACTAAAGGGGGAGGGCCTACAGATACGCAGTATTTT
TRBJ2-7 | TRBV6-5 | - | - | CASSYEAGPPSYEQYF | TGTGCCAGCAGTTACGAGGCAGGGCCTCCATCCTACGAGCAGTACTTC
TRBJ1-2 | TRBV6-5 | - | TRBD1 | CASSYSSGTAVSGYTF | TGTGCCAGCAGTTACTCGTCCGGGACAGCCGTGAGTGGCTACACCTTC
TRBJ1-4 | TRBV11-2 | - | - | CASSLVKEKLFF | TGTGCCAGCAGCTTAGTAAAAGAAAAACTGTTTTTT
TRBJ2-3 | TRBV28 | - | - | CASSLTSIDTQYF | TGTGCCAGCAGTCTCACCTCGATAGATACGCAGTATTTT